Reported below is one T cell receptor beta chain. PCR involved 60 Vbeta and 13 Jbeta primers. Generated by immunoSEQ multiplex PCR, the TCRdb table keeps only in-frame clones and is missing some. The sample has approximately 53,000 clones, 75% to 80% seen once. The sample originates from a study of cytomegalovirus exposure and HLA in healthy donors. CDR1 and CDR2 from the germline V gene are SGHTA and FQGNSA. V trimming: 5 bases; J trimming: 3 bases; junction bases outside the gene matches: 3. The length of the CDR3 is 13 residues. The V gene is TRBV7-2, the J gene TRBJ1-2, with 7 bases lining up with TRBD1. The source material was PBMCs. This clonotype originated in a woman aged 40 to 50 in good health and CMV-seropositive. CDR3 DNA: TGTGCCAGCAGCCCCAGGGGGGACTATGGCTACACCTTC. Translated, it gives CASSPRGDYGYTF.